This is a list of T cell receptor beta chains from one sample in a study of blood T cells in healthy people across ages. TCRdb passed the 5' RACE reads through MiXCR, listing each CDR3 protein once. The sample shows around 1,800,000 distinct CDR3 sequences, about two fifths of them seen only once. What was sequenced was blood. The source of these receptors is a human donor in good health. CDR3s leave out the opening cysteine and the closing phenylalanine or tryptophan. The D gene is left open where the match is weak.

d_call v_call cdr3_aa
NA TRBV10-3 AISKGSATNEKRF
NA TRBV7-8 ASSFRGTLTHNEQF
NA TRBV24-1 ATSDLRLSQEQF
NA TRBV12-3/TRBV12-4 ASRSEGTTEAF
NA TRBV7-9 ASSLVLQFEQF
TRBD2 TRBV11-3 ASSPYSGGIETDTQY
TRBD1 TRBV27 ASSLYGTGMYEQY
NA TRBV14 ASSQVGRNWDEQY
NA TRBV12-3/TRBV12-4 ASLGTDREKLF
NA TRBV4-3 ASSQDWGGGSDTQY
NA TRBV9 ASSVGNTGELF
TRBD1 TRBV20-1 SAQSHYRGQGDGYT
NA TRBV5-1 ASSFTGNDEQY
TRBD1 TRBV28 ASSKILLRDRDYEQY
TRBD2 TRBV7-2 ASSFTSGGARETQY
TRBD1 TRBV7-9 ASSLGTGAETQY
NA TRBV6-2/TRBV6-3 ASSYGVLF
NA TRBV7-8 ASSLDFRVGDTQY
TRBD1 TRBV6-2/TRBV6-3 ASSYDRTGLSSTDTQY
TRBD1 TRBV29-1 SVDSGQGYEQY
NA TRBV5-1 ASSPTARGETEAF
NA TRBV7-3 ASSLFGTGELF
NA TRBV4-3 ASSQLTDTPNSPLH
TRBD1 TRBV9 ASSLGTGLINTGELF